These T cell receptor beta chains were read from a single sample in a study of T cells in Graves' hyperthyroidism and ophthalmopathy. From the multiplex PCR reads, TCRdb called clonotypes with MiXCR, one entry per CDR3 protein. The data contain over 250,000 distinct CDR3 sequences, less than 30% of them seen just once; the ten biggest clones take up about 30%. The sequencing sample was made of blood. The receptors derive from a man aged 40-50 years with Graves' hyperthyroidism that later progressed to Graves' ophthalmopathy. CDR3s include the opening cysteine and the closing phenylalanine or tryptophan. A D gene is named only where the DNA matches it firmly. The size of a clone is reported for some rows only, either as once, few or many, or as a class for expanded clones.

>TRBV19|TRBD2|TRBJ2-7|13|many
CASSAGTSAEQYF
TGTGCCAGTAGTGCCGGGACTAGCGCAGAGCAGTACTTC
>TRBV9|-|TRBJ1-1|14|-
CASSAGARGAEAFF
TGTGCCAGCAGCGCGGGGGCCCGCGGCGCTGAAGCTTTCTTT
>TRBV11-2|TRBD1|TRBJ1-2|13|many
CASSLVTGSGYTF
TGTGCCAGCAGCTTAGTGACAGGGAGCGGCTACACCTTC
>TRBV12-3/TRBV12-4|TRBD2|TRBJ2-7|15|many
CASSLRWDYRYEQYF
TGTGCCAGCAGTTTAAGGTGGGACTACCGCTACGAGCAGTACTTC
>TRBV15|-|TRBJ1-1|16|many
CATSRDWGTANTEAFF
TGTGCCACCAGCAGAGATTGGGGCACAGCGAACACTGAAGCTTTCTTT
>TRBV6-1|-|TRBJ2-5|13|once
CASRASAGETQYF
TGTGCCAGCCGAGCCTCGGCCGGGGAGACCCAGTACTTC
>TRBV3-1|-|TRBJ2-7|14|many
CASSHYDGYYEQYF
TGTGCCAGCAGCCATTATGACGGATACTACGAGCAGTACTTC
>TRBV9|TRBD2|TRBJ2-7|15|many
CASSATSGSWYEQYF
TGTGCCAGCAGCGCGACTAGCGGGAGTTGGTACGAGCAGTACTTC
>TRBV20-1|-|TRBJ2-5|12|many
CSASPGRETQYF
TGCAGTGCTAGCCCCGGTAGGGAGACCCAGTACTTC
>TRBV6-1|-|TRBJ1-2|14|-
CATRRAHSIYGYTF
TGTGCCACCCGCAGGGCACACAGTATATATGGCTACACCTTC
>TRBV19|-|TRBJ1-6|13|once
CASTPRDGAPLHF
TGTGCCAGTACTCCCAGGGACGGGGCACCCCTCCACTTT
>TRBV20-1|-|TRBJ1-1|14|many
CSAQWSGGNTEAFF
TGCAGTGCCCAATGGTCCGGGGGGAACACTGAAGCTTTCTTT
>TRBV24-1|TRBD1|TRBJ2-2|15|many
CATSRDRGDTGELFF
TGTGCCACCAGTCGGGACAGGGGGGACACCGGGGAGCTGTTTTTT
>TRBV20-1|-|TRBJ2-5|16|many
CSARDNTGITEETQYF
TGCAGTGCTAGAGATAACACAGGGATAACCGAAGAGACCCAGTACTTC
>TRBV20-1|-|TRBJ2-7|14|-
CSATARESSYEQYF
TGCAGTGCTACCGCTAGGGAGAGCTCCTACGAGCAGTACTTC
>TRBV6-4|TRBD1|TRBJ1-1|13|many
CASSLTGRTEAFF
TGTGCCAGCAGCCTGACAGGGCGCACTGAAGCTTTCTTT
>TRBV27|-|TRBJ1-2|15|many
CASSFGDGPNYGYTF
TGTGCCAGCAGTTTTGGGGACGGGCCTAACTATGGCTACACCTTC
>TRBV12-5|-|TRBJ1-2|12|-
CASGLWNYGYTF
TGTGCTAGTGGTTTGTGGAACTATGGCTACACCTTC
>TRBV6-5|TRBD1|TRBJ2-7|13|many
CASATGISYEQYF
TGTGCCAGCGCGACAGGGATCTCCTACGAGCAGTACTTC
>TRBV28|TRBD2|TRBJ2-7|15|many
CASSGAGLAGNEQYF
TGTGCCAGCAGTGGCGCGGGGCTAGCGGGAAACGAGCAGTACTTC
>TRBV7-8|TRBD1|TRBJ2-5|15|-
CASSLGTGPPETQYF
TGTGCCAGCAGCTTAGGGACAGGTCCCCCAGAGACCCAGTACTTC
>TRBV6-5|-|TRBJ2-7|15|-
CASSFSPRGSYEQYF
TGTGCCAGCAGTTTTTCACCTAGGGGCTCCTACGAGCAGTACTTC
>TRBV11-2|TRBD2|TRBJ2-7|16|many
CASSLFGTSATYEQYF
TGTGCCAGCAGCTTATTCGGGACTAGCGCAACCTACGAGCAGTACTTC
>TRBV7-3|-|TRBJ2-2|17|many
CASSPQPSFANIGELFF
TGTGCCAGCAGCCCTCAACCGAGTTTTGCGAACATCGGGGAGCTGTTTTTT
>TRBV10-3|-|TRBJ2-7|13|many
CAISETSINEQYF
TGTGCCATCAGTGAGACTAGTATCAACGAGCAGTACTTC
>TRBV11-1|TRBD2|TRBJ2-7|17|many
CASSTRTSGSLDYEQYF
TGTGCCAGCAGCACCCGGACTAGCGGGAGCCTAGACTACGAGCAGTACTTC
>TRBV6-1|-|TRBJ2-7|14|many
CASREGGTSYEQYF
TGTGCCAGCAGAGAAGGGGGGACGTCCTACGAGCAGTACTTC
>TRBV6-5|-|TRBJ2-7|14|many
CAITRDGRSYEQYF
TGTGCCATCACCAGGGACGGACGCTCCTACGAGCAGTACTTC
>TRBV19|-|TRBJ2-5|14|many
CASSNTGTTETQYF
TGTGCCAGTAGTAATACCGGGACGACGGAGACCCAGTACTTC
>TRBV20-1|-|TRBJ2-2|17|many
CSARDLLSGSNTGELFF
TGCAGTGCTAGAGACCTGTTGTCGGGATCGAACACCGGGGAGCTGTTTTTT
>TRBV6-5|-|TRBJ2-5|13|many
CASSGAPEETQYF
TGTGCCAGTTCAGGGGCCCCAGAAGAGACCCAGTACTTC
>TRBV7-8|TRBD1|TRBJ2-7|17|many
CASSPKRDRGRINEQYF
TGTGCCAGCAGCCCCAAACGAGACAGGGGGCGCATCAACGAGCAGTACTTC
>TRBV20-1|-|TRBJ1-3|14|many
CSARLEGSGNTIYF
TGCAGTGCTAGATTAGAGGGGTCTGGAAACACCATATATTTT
>TRBV2|-|TRBJ1-5|13|many
CASTTFSNQPQHF
TGTGCCAGCACGACCTTTAGCAATCAGCCCCAGCATTTT
>TRBV6-5|-|TRBJ1-5|16|-
CASSFLPQGSNQSQHF
TGTGCCAGCAGCTTTCTCCCCCAGGGTAGCAACCAGTCCCAGCATTTT
>TRBV11-2|-|TRBJ2-7|15|-
CASSLEVTESYEQYF
TGTGCCAGCAGCTTAGAAGTAACAGAAAGTTACGAGCAGTACTTC
>TRBV5-1|-|TRBJ1-1|14|many
CASSTDRLNTGAFF
TGCGCCAGCAGTACTGACAGACTGAACACTGGAGCTTTCTTT
>TRBV3-1|TRBD2|TRBJ2-3|16|many
CASSHPLAGGTDTQYF
TGTGCCAGCAGCCACCCGCTAGCGGGAGGCACAGATACGCAGTATTTT
>TRBV6-2/TRBV6-3|TRBD1|TRBJ2-2|14|-
CASSPTGASGELFF
TGTGCCAGCAGTCCCACAGGGGCGAGCGGGGAGCTGTTTTTT
>TRBV3-1|-|TRBJ1-5|15|-
CASSQGAGRNQPQHF
TGTGCCAGCAGCCAAGGTGCAGGGAGGAATCAGCCCCAGCATTTT
>TRBV6-2/TRBV6-3|-|TRBJ2-7|12|many
CASSGRRYEQYF
TGTGCCAGCAGTGGTCGGCGGTACGAGCAGTACTTC
>TRBV20-1|-|TRBJ1-2|13|many
CSAHQQQNYGYTF
TGCAGTGCTCACCAACAGCAAAACTATGGCTACACCTTC
>TRBV10-1|TRBD1|TRBJ1-5|14|-
CASSEGTGTQPQHF
TGCGCCAGCAGTGAGGGGACAGGGACTCAGCCCCAGCATTTT
>TRBV6-1|-|TRBJ2-7|11|-
CASSKGLEQYF
TGTGCCAGCAGTAAGGGCCTCGAGCAGTACTTC
>TRBV27|-|TRBJ1-3|14|many
CASSFPRLKNTIYF
TGTGCCAGCAGTTTCCCCCGACTCAAGAACACCATATATTTT
>TRBV20-1|-|TRBJ1-1|13|many
CSATGHLNTEAFF
TGCAGTGCTACCGGACACCTCAACACTGAAGCTTTCTTT
>TRBV29-1|-|TRBJ2-7|14|-
CSAVVGAGGGEQYF
TGCAGCGCTGTAGTTGGGGCAGGTGGCGGCGAGCAGTACTTC
>TRBV4-1|TRBD1|TRBJ2-5|16|many
CASSLGIRQGEETQYF
TGCGCCAGCAGCCTAGGCATAAGACAGGGAGAAGAGACCCAGTACTTC
>TRBV29-1|-|TRBJ2-7|13|many
CSVIFGRGDEQYF
TGCAGCGTTATCTTCGGTCGAGGCGACGAGCAGTACTTC